The source of this T cell receptor (beta chain) is a study of OX40 agonist ivuxolimab in advanced cancers. Study at large: Patients received the agonistic anti-OX40 (CD134) antibody ivuxolimab. Ivuxolimab doses were 0.01, 0.1, 0.3, 1.5, 3 or 10 mg/kg every 2 weeks.

The investigators sampled blood at baseline, at cycle 4 day 1, and at cycle 7 day 1. Data came from immunoSEQ multiplex PCR; TCRdb stores just in-frame clones and leaves some out. The profile shows roughly 76,000 clones, 70% to 90% of them singletons. CDR1 is LNHDA, CDR2 SQIVND, per germline (reference sequence). The CDR3 consists of 15 residues. V gave up 4 bases and J gave up 1 base, with 8 bases separating them. This receptor was identified in an adult with an advanced solid tumor such as melanoma, head and neck, liver or kidney cancer. This material consisted of CD4+ or CD8+ T cells sorted from blood, taken in a trial of the OX40 agonist ivuxolimab. The chain carries TRBV19 and TRBJ2-6; the D is unclear. This chain's CDR3 is CASSTLSSGANVLTF. The DNA of the CDR3 is TGTGCCAGTAGTACCTTAAGTTCTGGGGCCAACGTCCTGACTTTC. Looking up the rest from reference TRBV19 and TRBJ2-6 gives the full variable domain: DGGITQSPKYLFRKEGQNVTLSCEQNLNHDAMYWYRQDPGQGLRLIYYSQIVNDFQKGDIAEGYSVSREKKESFPLTVTSAQKNPTAFYLCASSTLSSGANVLTFGAGSRLTVL.